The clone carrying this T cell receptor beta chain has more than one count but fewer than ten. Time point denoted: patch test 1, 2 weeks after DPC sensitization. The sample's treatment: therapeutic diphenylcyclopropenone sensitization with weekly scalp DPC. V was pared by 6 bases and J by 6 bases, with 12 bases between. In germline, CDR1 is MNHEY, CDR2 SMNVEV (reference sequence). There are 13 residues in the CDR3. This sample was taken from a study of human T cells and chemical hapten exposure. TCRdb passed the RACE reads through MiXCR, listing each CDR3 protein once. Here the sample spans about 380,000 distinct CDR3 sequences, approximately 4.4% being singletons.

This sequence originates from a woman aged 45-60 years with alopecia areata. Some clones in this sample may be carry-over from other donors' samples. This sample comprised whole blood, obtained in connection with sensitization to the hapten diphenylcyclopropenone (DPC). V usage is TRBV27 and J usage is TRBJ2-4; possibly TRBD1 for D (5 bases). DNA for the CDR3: TGTGCCAGCAGCTCGCTTCAGGGAAACATTCAGTACTTC. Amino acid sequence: CASSSLQGNIQYF.